These 18 T cell receptor beta chains originate from one sample sequenced in a study of blood T cell repertoires in COVID-19. Profiled with immunoSEQ multiplex PCR; TCRdb holds only in-frame clones, not every one. The sample has some 180,000 clones, more than 80% seen once. The sample comprised PBMCs or T cells enriched from blood (not recorded which). These receptors came from a man aged 35-49 years who had recovered from COVID-19.

J is TRBJ2-3 and V is TRBV30, with TRBD1 matching 7 bases. This CDR3 has 15 amino acids. J lost 2 bases, V lost 2 bases, and 7 bases had no gene match. Germline CDR1 GTSNPN, CDR2 SVGIG (reference sequence). CDR3 residues: CAWSTGTAYTDTQYF. DNA of the CDR3: TGTGCCTGGAGTACCGGGACAGCCTACACAGATACGCAGTATTTT.

The chain couples TRBV3-1 (or the pseudogene TRBV3-2) to TRBJ2-2; 9 bases fit TRBD1. The CDR3 is 15 amino acids. Germline CDR1 LGHDT, CDR2 YNNKEL (reference sequence). The J segment lost 4 bases and the V segment lost 4 bases, leaving 4 bases of the junction unmatched. CDR3 coding DNA: TGTGCCAGCAGCCCCGGGACAGGGCCCACCGGGGAGCTGTTTTTT. As protein: CASSPGTGPTGELFF.

Of note for this clone: At one end the junction does not follow the germline gene, possibly because of a read error. V gene TRBV6-1 combines with J gene TRBJ2-3, with 13 bases fitting TRBD2. Germline values: CDR1 MNHNS, CDR2 SASEGT. The CDR3 is 16 amino acids. The CDR3 region has the DNA TGTGCCAGCAGTGCTCGGACTAGCGGGGGAGCAGATACACAGTATTTT. Translating gives CASSARTSGGADTQYF.

The chain uses TRBV28 and TRBJ2-1; a weak D match, TRBD2 (6 bases). Germline assignment: CDR1 MDHEN and CDR2 SYDVKM. The CDR3 has 18 residues. V lost 1 base and J lost 0, with 16 bases in between. The CDR3 here is CASSLLSSDIASYNEQFF. CDR3 bases: TGTGCCAGCAGTTTATTGTCTAGCGACATCGCCTCCTACAATGAGCAGTTCTTC.

The V gene is TRBV5-6, the J gene TRBJ2-7; TRBD2 is a possible D gene (5 bases). The V end was cut by 6 bases, the J end by 1 base, with 11 bases between. The CDR3 is 13 amino acids. CDR1 is SGHDT and CDR2 is YYEEEE in the germline V gene. CDR3 amino acids: CASTQGGSYEQYF. The CDR3, as DNA: TGTGCCAGCACTCAAGGAGGATCCTACGAGCAGTACTTC.

The chain is built from TRBV24-1 and TRBJ2-1; D might be TRBD1 (6 bases). This CDR3 is 14 amino acids long. V was clipped by 6 bases and J by 10 bases, with 18 bases between them. Germline V lookup: CDR1 KGHDR, CDR2 SFDVKD. The CDR3 bases are TGTGCCACCAGTTCAGGGGTCGGGGTCGAGGAGCAGTTCTTC. Protein product: CATSSGVGVEEQFF.

The V gene is TRBV6-1, the J gene TRBJ2-6, with unresolved D. V lost 2 bases to trimming and J lost 2 bases, with 4 bases between them. The germline CDR1 and CDR2 sequences are MNHNS and SASEGT. The CDR3 spans 14 residues. DNA for the CDR3: TGTGCCAGCAGTGAACTAGCTGGGGCCAACGTCCTGACTTTC. Translation gives CASSELAGANVLTF.

V and J are TRBV5-1 and TRBJ1-6; possible D gene TRBD1, 5 bases. The CDR3 contains 14 residues. The germline CDR1 and CDR2 sequences are SGHRS and YFSETQ. V gave up 1 base and J gave up 7 bases, with 9 bases separating them. CDR3 amino acids: CASSLTTENSPLHF. The CDR3 DNA is TGCGCCAGCAGCTTGACGACAGAAAATTCACCCCTCCACTTT. The full variable domain, with the rest looked up from reference TRBV5-1 and TRBJ1-6, is KAGVTQTPRYLIKTRGQQVTLSCSPISGHRSVSWYQQTPGQGLQFLFEYFSETQRNKGNFPGRFSGRQFSNSRSEMNVSTLELGDSALYLCASSLTTENSPLHFGNGTRLTVT.

On this clone: Other DNA sequences in this specimen translate into the identical CDR3. The V gene is TRBV7-9, the J gene TRBJ1-5, with D perhaps TRBD1 (5 bases). CDR3 size: 12 residues. The germline V gene has CDR1 SEHNR and CDR2 FQNEAQ (reference sequence). V was cut by 6 bases and J by 5 bases, with 8 bases left in between. Written as DNA, the CDR3 is TGTGCCAGCAGTACAGGAGATCAGCCCCAGCATTTT. This codes for CASSTGDQPQHF.

The gene calls are TRBV11-3 and TRBJ2-2, with 8 positions matching TRBD1. The ends lost 5 bases at V and 7 bases at J; junction bases unmatched: 9. Germline-derived CDR1 and CDR2 are SGHNT and YENEEA. The CDR3 runs to 15 residues. CDR3: CASSTGQGRGGELFF. Written as DNA, the CDR3 is TGTGCCAGCAGCACCGGACAGGGTAGGGGCGGGGAGCTGTTTTTT.

This clone has only a few counts. The chain couples TRBV30 to TRBJ2-7, with 9 bases fitting TRBD2. The CDR3 consists of 14 residues. Germline CDR1 GTSNPN, CDR2 SVGIG (reference sequence). The V and J ends lost 0 bases and 4 bases, in that order; junction bases with no gene match: 4. Written as DNA, the CDR3 is TGTGCCTGGAGTGTACTCAGCGGGAGGTACGAGCAGTACTTC. Its translation: CAWSVLSGRYEQYF.

The chain uses TRBV15 and TRBJ1-4; D gene uncertain. CDR1 is LNHNV and CDR2 is YYDKDF in the germline V gene (reference sequence). V lost 4 bases to trimming and J lost 0 bases, with 15 bases between them. The CDR3 length is 17 residues. The CDR3 DNA reads as TGTGCCACCAGCACCCTTTCCGACACCGCAACTAATGAAAAACTGTTTTTT. Amino acids: CATSTLSDTATNEKLFF.

The chain carries TRBV10-3 and TRBJ2-5; TRBD2 agrees at 9 bases. The junction had 9 bases not matched to a gene; V was cut back by 3 bases and J by 4 bases. CDR3 length: 16 residues. Germline CDR1 ENHRY, CDR2 SYGVKD. CDR3 loop: CAISDVAGGPGETQYF. The CDR3 region has the DNA TGTGCCATCAGTGATGTGGCGGGAGGGCCTGGAGAGACCCAGTACTTC.

The chain is built from TRBV19 and TRBJ1-2; 10 nucleotides line up with TRBD1. The CDR3 extends over 17 amino acids. V gave up 2 bases and J gave up 3 bases; unmatched junction bases: 9. Per germline, CDR1 LNHDA and CDR2 SQIVND (reference sequence). The CDR3 here is CASSIIEGQGTYYGYTF. CDR3 in DNA: TGTGCCAGTAGTATAATAGAGGGACAGGGGACTTACTATGGCTACACCTTC.

This clone turned up a few times. The chain has TRBV7-8 and TRBJ2-2, with a weak D call TRBD1 (6 bases). V gave up 5 bases and J gave up 0 bases, with 16 bases separating them. The CDR3 contains 17 residues. Germline loops: CDR1 SGHVS, CDR2 FQNEAQ. The CDR3 nucleotides are TGTGCCAGCAGCCCGTTAACGGGACACACGAACACCGGGGAGCTGTTTTTT. Protein sequence: CASSPLTGHTNTGELFF.

Concerning this clone: Other DNA sequences in this specimen translate into the identical CDR3. The rearrangement uses TRBV28 and TRBJ1-2; TRBD1 matches at 7 bases. CDR1 and CDR2 (germline): MDHEN, SYDVKM. The CDR3 extends over 13 amino acids. The V segment lost 5 bases and the J segment 8 bases; nucleotides outside the gene matches: 8. CDR3 in DNA: TGTGCCAGCAGTCTCAACAGGGGAAGCGGCTACACCTTC. This encodes CASSLNRGSGYTF.

This chain connects TRBV7-9 to TRBJ1-1; D gene uncertain. V lost 3 bases, J lost 6 bases, and 8 bases lay in between. The germline V gene encodes CDR1 SEHNR and CDR2 FQNEAQ (reference sequence). This CDR3 contains 12 residues. For the CDR3, the DNA is TGTGCCAGCAGCTTTGGTACAGCTGAAGCTTTCTTT. Its protein product is CASSFGTAEAFF.

The chain has TRBV4-1 and TRBJ2-7; D is possibly TRBD1 (6 bases). The CDR3 sequence is 13 residues long. From germline, CDR1 is MGHRA and CDR2 YSYEKL. V lost 2 bases and J 3 bases, leaving 8 bases between the germline ends. CDR3 sequence reads: CASSQTGFYEQYF. The CDR3 DNA reads TGCGCCAGCAGCCAAACAGGGTTCTACGAGCAGTACTTC.